The T cell receptor beta chain described here comes from a study of patients and donors after allogeneic stem cell transplantation. Losses at the gene ends were 10 bases for V and 0 bases for J; bases not matched to a gene: 7. The germline gives CDR1 MNHEY, CDR2 SVGAGI. The CDR3 loop spans 14 amino acids. TCRdb reanalysed the RT-PCR reads using MiXCR and keeps one entry per CDR3 protein. The data contain approximately 160,000 distinct CDR3 sequences, 25% to 35% of them singletons. The rearrangement links TRBV6-5 to TRBJ2-3, with 7 bases identical to TRBD2. The sequence came from a human donor who was either an allogeneic HSCT recipient or a stem cell or donor lymphocyte infusion donor (not recorded which). It is not recorded whose cells these are; they may come from a transplant donor. The sequenced sample consisted of blood, either unsorted or a sorted T cell fraction (not recorded which). The CDR3 nucleotides are TGTGCCATCCGAGCGGGACCTAGCACAGATACGCAGTATTTT. This sequence encodes CAIRAGPSTDTQYF.